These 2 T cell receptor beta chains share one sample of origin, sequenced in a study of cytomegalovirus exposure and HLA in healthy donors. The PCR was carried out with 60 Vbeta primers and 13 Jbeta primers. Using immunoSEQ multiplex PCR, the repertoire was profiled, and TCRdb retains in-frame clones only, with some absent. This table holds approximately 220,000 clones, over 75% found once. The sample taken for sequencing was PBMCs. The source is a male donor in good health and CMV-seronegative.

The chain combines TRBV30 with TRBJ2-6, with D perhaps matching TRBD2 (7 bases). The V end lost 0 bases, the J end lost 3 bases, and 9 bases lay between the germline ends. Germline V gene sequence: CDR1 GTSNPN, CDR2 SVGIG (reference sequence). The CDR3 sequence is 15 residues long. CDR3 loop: CAWSVGGLGANVLTF. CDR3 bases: TGTGCCTGGAGTGTGGGGGGGCTTGGGGCCAACGTCCTGACTTTC.

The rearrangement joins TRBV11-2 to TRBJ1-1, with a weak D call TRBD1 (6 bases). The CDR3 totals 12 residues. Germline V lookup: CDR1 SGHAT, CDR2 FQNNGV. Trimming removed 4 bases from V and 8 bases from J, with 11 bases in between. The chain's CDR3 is CASSSTGSEAFF. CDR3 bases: TGTGCCAGCAGCTCAACAGGGTCCGAAGCTTTCTTT. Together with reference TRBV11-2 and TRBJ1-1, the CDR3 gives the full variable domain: EAGVAQSPRYKIIEKRQSVAFWCNPISGHATLYWYQQILGQGPKLLIQFQNNGVVDDSQLPKDRFSAERLKGVDSTLKIQPAKLEDSAVYLCASSSTGSEAFFGQGTRLTVV.